Listed below are T cell receptor beta chains from one sample, sequenced in a study of blood T cell repertoires in COVID-19. Using immunoSEQ multiplex PCR, the repertoire was profiled, and TCRdb retains in-frame clones only, with some absent. The sample consists of more than 150,000 clones, around 85% of them appearing once. The sample consisted of peripheral blood. Receptors originate from a woman aged 80 or over with acute or convalescent COVID-19. Each CDR3 is given with its conserved first and last residue. Each record gives: V gene, clone size, J gene, D gene, CDR3 DNA, CDR3 protein. A D gene is named only where the DNA matches it firmly. Only part of the rows carry a size: once, few, many, or a class if the clone is expanded.

TRBV5-1	.	TRBJ2-3	TRBD1	TGCGCCAGCAACTTAGGAGGGACAGGGCACAATACGCAGTATTTT	CASNLGGTGHNTQYF
TRBV7-6	.	TRBJ2-3	.	TGTGCCAGCAGCTTAGGGGCAGGCGGCAGGGTAGATACGCAGTATTTT	CASSLGAGGRVDTQYF
TRBV4-1	.	TRBJ2-5	TRBD1	TGCGCCAGCAGCCTGGCAGGGGGTATGGGGGAGACCCAGTACTTC	CASSLAGGMGETQYF
TRBV7-8	.	TRBJ1-1	.	TGTGCCAGCAGCCATACGGAGAGGAACACTGAAGCTTTCTTT	CASSHTERNTEAFF
TRBV5-6	.	TRBJ2-6	TRBD1	TGTGCCAGCAGCTTGGCGGGCAGGGGGCGCGTAACTGGGGCCAACGTCCTGACTTTC	CASSLAGRGRVTGANVLTF
TRBV27	.	TRBJ1-3	TRBD1	TGTGCCAGCAGGCGACAGGGTGGGAGAGGTGGAAACACCATATATTTT	CASRRQGGRGGNTIYF
TRBV29-1	once	TRBJ1-2	TRBD1	TGCAGCGTCGCCGAGACAGGGACGGATGGCTACACCTTC	CSVAETGTDGYTF
TRBV7-9	.	TRBJ1-3	.	TGTGCCAGCAGCTTACTGAGCTCTGGAAACACCATATATTTT	CASSLLSSGNTIYF
TRBV5-4	few	TRBJ1-3	.	TGTGCCAGCAGCCTGCCGGGGGGTGCTGGAAACACCATATATTTT	CASSLPGGAGNTIYF
TRBV7-2	.	TRBJ1-1	TRBD1	TGTGCCAGCAGCTTAGCTCCGGGACAGGGGGTTATGAACACTGAAGCTTTCTTT	CASSLAPGQGVMNTEAFF
TRBV3-1/TRBV3-2	.	TRBJ1-3	.	TGTGCCAGCAGCCCGACCGGACACTCTGGAAACACCATATATTTT	CASSPTGHSGNTIYF
TRBV9	.	TRBJ2-3	TRBD1	TGTGCCAGCAGCCCCGGACAGGGACAAGATACGCAGTATTTT	CASSPGQGQDTQYF
TRBV7-6	once	TRBJ1-1	TRBD1	TGTGCCAGCAGCCGTACAGGGGGCACTGAAGCTTTCTTT	CASSRTGGTEAFF
TRBV4-2	.	TRBJ1-3	.	TGTGCCAGCAGCCAAGTCGGAGGAGCTGGAAACACCATATATTTT	CASSQVGGAGNTIYF
TRBV9	.	TRBJ2-1	TRBD1	TGTGCCAGCAGCGTCGACGGGACAGGCGACAATGAGCAGTTCTTC	CASSVDGTGDNEQFF
TRBV14	.	TRBJ2-1	.	TGTGCCAGCAGCCGAGGAGGGGGGGTGTCCTACAATGAGCAGTTCTTC	CASSRGGGVSYNEQFF
TRBV5-6	.	TRBJ2-7	.	TGTGCCAGCAGCTTGGATGGGAGTTGGGGGGCCTACGAGCAGTACTTC	CASSLDGSWGAYEQYF
TRBV6-2/TRBV6-3	.	TRBJ2-7	.	TGTGCCAGCAGTTGGGCCGCCCTATACGAGCAGTACTTC	CASSWAALYEQYF
TRBV6-5	.	TRBJ2-7	.	TGTGAGGGAGGACGGGACTCCTACGAGCAGTACTTC	CEGGRDSYEQYF
TRBV2	.	TRBJ1-3	.	TGTGCCAGCAGTGCTGCTGGAAACACCATATATTTT	CASSAAGNTIYF
TRBV27	.	TRBJ1-2	TRBD1	TGTGCCAGCAGACTTGGACAGGGAGCTAACTATGGCTACACCTTC	CASRLGQGANYGYTF
TRBV3-1/TRBV3-2	.	TRBJ2-3	TRBD2	TGTGCCAGCAGCCATAGCGGGAGAACTGATACGCAGTATTTT	CASSHSGRTDTQYF
TRBV7-9	.	TRBJ2-4	.	TGTGCCAGCAGCCCCAGGTCTGGGAAAAACATTCAGTACTTC	CASSPRSGKNIQYF
TRBV5-4	.	TRBJ1-3	TRBD1	TGTGCCAGCAGCCAGGACAGGGGGAGTGGAAACACCATATATTTT	CASSQDRGSGNTIYF
TRBV15	.	TRBJ1-4	.	TGTGCCACCAGCAGCCATTTACAGGGTGATGAAAAACTGTTTTTT	CATSSHLQGDEKLFF
TRBV10-3	few	TRBJ1-3	.	TGTGCCATCCGACCCACAGGAAACTCTGGAAACACCATATATTTT	CAIRPTGNSGNTIYF
TRBV11-2	.	TRBJ1-6	.	TGTGCCAGCAGCATAAGTTCGGGCGGGGGCGAAGGCTCACCCCTCCACTTT	CASSISSGGGEGSPLHF
TRBV7-6	.	TRBJ1-3	TRBD1	TGTGCCAGCAGCTTAGTCCCGGGACAGGGAAACACCATATATTTT	CASSLVPGQGNTIYF
TRBV5-1	.	TRBJ1-1	.	TGCGCCAGCAGCCCGACAGGGAACACTGAAGCTTTCTTT	CASSPTGNTEAFF
TRBV11-2	.	TRBJ1-6	.	TGTGCCAGCAGCTTAGAGCCAGCCCGAGGCTTATCCCTCCACTTT	CASSLEPARGLSLHF
TRBV6-2/TRBV6-3	.	TRBJ2-5	TRBD2	TGTGCCAGCAGTTACGCTAGCGGGGGCGAAGAGACCCAGTACTTC	CASSYASGGEETQYF
TRBV4-3	.	TRBJ2-2	.	TGCGCCAGCAGCCAAGATCTAGCGTCCGGGGAGCTGTTTTTT	CASSQDLASGELFF
TRBV27	.	TRBJ1-3	.	TGTGCCAGCTCTCAAGGAGGTGGCCGTGGAAACACCATATATTTT	CASSQGGGRGNTIYF
TRBV4-3	.	TRBJ2-5	.	TGCGCCAGCAGCCAAGACCGGGCAGGGGCGACCCAGTACTTC	CASSQDRAGATQYF
TRBV5-8	.	TRBJ1-1	.	TGTGCCAGCAGCTCTCGGCAGGGCGGTACTGAAGCTTTCTTT	CASSSRQGGTEAFF
TRBV4-1	.	TRBJ2-7	.	TGCGCCAGCAGCCAAGATCGGAGGGTCCTGTCCTACGAGCAGTACTTC	CASSQDRRVLSYEQYF
TRBV19	.	TRBJ2-2	TRBD2	TGTGCCAGTAGCAGCGGGAGGAACACCGGGGAGCTGTTTTTT	CASSSGRNTGELFF